The sequence of this T cell receptor (beta chain) was determined in a study of cytomegalovirus exposure and HLA in healthy donors. PCR used 60 Vbeta primers and 13 Jbeta primers. TCRdb's copy holds only in-frame clones and misses some; the assay was immunoSEQ multiplex PCR. The sample lists about 84,000 clones, roughly 78% occurring once. Whole-study findings and limits: Most CMV-associated TCR beta chains appeared HLA-restricted in a later analysis. An analysis that was carried out later associated 16,000 or so TCR beta sequences with HLA alleles at 0.05 false discovery rate.

CDR1 is LGHNA and CDR2 is YSLEER in the germline V gene. Trimming pared 0 bases from V and 4 bases from J, leaving 17 bases between. This CDR3 comprises 17 residues. This clone was observed a single time. Its antigen is currently unknown. The clonotype comes from a male donor in good health and CMV-seropositive. The rearrangement joins TRBV4-3 to TRBJ2-3; D possibly corresponds to TRBD1 (6 bases). Sequenced material: PBMCs. The CDR3: CASSQDELGRGADTQYF. In DNA form, the CDR3 reads TGCGCCAGCAGCCAAGATGAGCTGGGCAGGGGTGCAGATACGCAGTATTTT.